What follows are 31 T cell receptor beta chains derived from one specimen sequenced in a study of HIV-infected patients and healthy controls. Roughly three months, about 14 weeks, into antiretroviral therapy, follow-up blood was collected. No cell fractionation was done, so the repertoire covers all unsorted peripheral blood T cells. Alpha and beta constant-region primers primed reverse transcription of about 500 ng RNA. Each of the alpha and beta chains got its own library through chain-specific third strand synthesis with indices. TCRdb processed the 5' RACE reads anew with MiXCR; each CDR3 protein has one entry. This table has about 3,800 distinct CDR3 sequences, about 8.5% appearing once. This specimen consisted of blood, obtained during antiretroviral therapy. The receptors stem from an adult with HIV infection.

By share, this clonotype counts as medium-sized (0.01 to 0.1%). V usage is TRBV28 and J usage is TRBJ2-3; tentatively, D is TRBD1 (5 bases). V lost 6 bases and J lost 3, with 16 bases in between. The CDR3 covers 15 residues. Germline loops: CDR1 MDHEN, CDR2 SYDVKM. DNA of the CDR3: TGTGCCAGCAGACAGGCCGGGTGGGGAACAGATACGCAGTATTTT. Encoded protein: CASRQAGWGTDTQYF.

This clonotype is termed medium-sized (0.01 to 0.1%). The chain joins TRBV10-3 to TRBJ2-3; TRBD1 aligns across 9 bases. J lost 2 bases, V lost 0 bases, and 12 bases had no gene match. Germline V gene sequence: CDR1 ENHRY, CDR2 SYGVKD. The CDR3 sequence is 19 residues long. CDR3 nucleotides: TGTGCCATCAGTGAGTCTACATCGTTGGGACAGGGCTACACAGATACGCAGTATTTT. It is translated as CAISESTSLGQGYTDTQYF.

This clonotype was detected ten times or more. The V and J genes are TRBV5-4 and TRBJ2-1; the D call may be TRBD1 or TRBD2 (5 bases each). Germline V gives CDR1 SGHNT, CDR2 YYREEE (reference sequence). This CDR3 has 13 residues. V was clipped by 4 bases and J by 7 bases, with 12 bases between them. As DNA, the CDR3 is TGTGCCAGCAGCGGGGGTGTGCGGAATGAGCAGTTCTTC. Translation: CASSGGVRNEQFF.

The chain links TRBV12-3 or TRBV12-4 to TRBJ1-2, with D perhaps TRBD1 (6 bases). CDR3 size: 15 residues. V lost 6 bases, J lost 2 bases, and 16 bases lay in between. The CDR3 DNA is TGTGCCAGCAGCCCCTCCGGGACACTCAACTATGGCTACACCTTC. Translating it yields CASSPSGTLNYGYTF.

This clonotype is medium-sized (0.01 to 0.1%) within its sample. This sequence joins TRBV2 and TRBJ2-2; TRBD1 matches at 7 bases. The CDR3 covers 14 residues. Per the germline V gene, CDR1 is SNHLY and CDR2 is FYNNEI. The V and J ends lost 3 bases and 3 bases, in that order; junction bases with no gene match: 1. CDR3 DNA: TGTGCCAGCAGTGAGCAGGGGGACACCGGGGAGCTGTTTTTT. This encodes CASSEQGDTGELFF.

Within the sample, this clonotype is medium-sized. The genes are TRBV4-1 and TRBJ2-5, with D tentatively TRBD2 (5 bases). This CDR3 has 15 residues. Germline V lookup: CDR1 MGHRA, CDR2 YSYEKL. V lost 5 bases to trimming and J lost 5 bases, with 18 bases between them. The CDR3 loop is CASSDILGPWETQYF. The CDR3 DNA follows: TGCGCCAGCAGCGACATACTAGGTCCCTGGGAGACCCAGTACTTC.

By share, this clonotype ranks as medium-sized. The DNA for the CDR3 is TGTGCCAGCAGCCCGGGACAGGGATATCAAACTGATGGCTACACCTTC. Its translation is CASSPGQGYQTDGYTF. J is TRBJ1-2 and V is TRBV6-6, with 9 bases fitting TRBD1. CDR3 length: 16 amino acids. In germline, CDR1 is MNHNY, CDR2 SVGAGI (reference sequence). The V segment lost 6 bases and the J segment 6 bases; nucleotides outside the gene matches: 14.

This clonotype is labeled medium-sized. This chain joins TRBV2 and TRBJ1-1, with D unresolved. Germline V gene lookup returns CDR1 SNHLY and CDR2 FYNNEI. Trimming stripped 8 bases from V and 1 base from J, with 8 bases between. The CDR3 runs 12 residues. The CDR3 DNA reads as TGTGCCAGCCGGGCAGGGAACACTGAAGCTTTCTTT. This translates into CASRAGNTEAFF.

This clonotype is classed as medium-sized (0.01 to 0.1%). The gene calls are TRBV6-2 or TRBV6-3 and TRBJ2-1; TRBD2 aligns across 13 bases. The CDR3 spans 17 residues. Germline values: CDR1 MNHEY, CDR2 SVGEGT. J lost 1 base, V lost 6 bases, and 6 bases had no gene match. CDR3 amino acids: CASRQLAGGHSYNEQFF. The CDR3 region has the DNA TGTGCCAGCAGGCAACTAGCGGGGGGGCATTCCTACAATGAGCAGTTCTTC.

Relative to its sample, this clonotype is medium-sized (0.01 to 0.1%). J is TRBJ2-3 and V is TRBV7-8; the D gene is possibly TRBD2 (6 bases). V gave up 4 bases and J gave up 2 bases, with 10 bases separating them. Germline lookup yields CDR1 SGHVS and CDR2 FQNEAQ. The CDR3 is 14 residues long. CDR3 nucleotide sequence: TGTGCCAGCAGCTCGGGGGTCTTCACAGATACGCAGTATTTT. Amino acids: CASSSGVFTDTQYF.

This clonotype was detected ten times or more. This chain joins TRBV5-1 and TRBJ1-5; D not resolved. Between the trimmed V and J ends, which lost 4 bases and 2 bases, there was a span of 13 bases. CDR1 SGHRS and CDR2 YFSETQ come from the germline V gene. The CDR3 has 15 amino acids. The CDR3 nucleotides are TGCGCCAGCAGCCCCCAGCCAGGCGGCAATCAGCCCCAGCATTTT. Residues: CASSPQPGGNQPQHF.

This sequence joins TRBV2 and TRBJ1-5; D gene uncertain. The CDR3 is 12 amino acids. The V end lost 3 bases, the J end lost 5 bases, and 5 bases lay between the germline ends. From germline, CDR1 is SNHLY and CDR2 FYNNEI. The CDR3, as DNA: TGTGCCAGCAGTGACACATATCAGCCCCAGCATTTT. Protein: CASSDTYQPQHF.

This clonotype is medium-sized (0.01 to 0.1%). The CDR3: CASSSNLREKGEAFF. The CDR3 bases are TGTGCCAGCAGCTCTAACCTCCGGGAAAAGGGTGAAGCTTTCTTT. This chain joins TRBV13 and TRBJ1-1; the D is unclear. CDR1 is PRHDT, CDR2 FYEKMQ, per germline (reference sequence). This CDR3 is 15 amino acids long. Trimming cost V 4 bases and J 7 bases, with 19 bases left between them. Together with reference TRBV13 and TRBJ1-1, the CDR3 gives the full variable domain: AAGVIQSPRHLIKEKRETATLKCYPIPRHDTVYWYQQGPGQDPQFLISFYEKMQSDKGSIPDRFSAQQFSDYHSELNMSSLELGDSALYFCASSSNLREKGEAFFGQGTRLTVV.

This clonotype is medium-sized by share. The chain is built from TRBV6-4 and TRBJ1-6; D gene unclear. This CDR3 contains 14 residues. Per the germline V gene, CDR1 is MRHNA and CDR2 is SNTAGT. The germline V and J ends were trimmed by 1 base and 0 bases, with 1 base remaining between them. Written as DNA, the CDR3 is TGTGCCAGCAGTGACTTCTCCTATAATTCACCCCTCCACTTT. It is translated as CASSDFSYNSPLHF.

By share of the sample, this clonotype is medium-sized (0.01 to 0.1%). The chain is built from TRBV7-8 and TRBJ2-2; 8 positions match TRBD2. Germline CDR1 and CDR2: SGHVS and FQNEAQ. The CDR3 runs to 16 residues. V lost 5 bases and J lost 0; bases outside the gene matches: 5. The CDR3 sequence is CASSITGLANTGELFF. CDR3 DNA sequence: TGTGCCAGCAGCATAACGGGACTAGCGAACACCGGGGAGCTGTTTTTT.

By share, this clonotype ranks as medium-sized (0.01 to 0.1%). The chain has TRBV6-6 and TRBJ1-3, with D unclear. CDR1 is MNHNY and CDR2 is SVGAGI in the germline V gene (reference sequence). The CDR3 is 15 amino acids. V shed 1 base and J shed 1 base, with 8 bases lying between them. This chain's CDR3 is CASSYFAQSGNTIYF. As DNA, the CDR3 is TGTGCCAGCAGTTACTTTGCCCAATCTGGAAACACCATATATTTT.

In its sample, this clonotype ranks as medium-sized (0.01 to 0.1%). This chain uses TRBV7-6 with TRBJ2-1, with no clear D. From germline, CDR1 is SGHVS and CDR2 FNYEAQ. CDR3 length: 14 amino acids. The germline V and J ends were trimmed by 4 bases and 9 bases, with 16 bases remaining between them. CDR3 nucleotide sequence: TGTGCCAGCAGCTCCCTCGGGCCGCCGGTTGAGCAGTTCTTC. This gives the protein CASSSLGPPVEQFF. Filled out from reference TRBV7-6 and TRBJ2-1, the complete variable domain reads GAGVSQSPRYKVTKRGQDVALRCDPISGHVSLYWYRQALGQGPEFLTYFNYEAQQDKSGLPNDRFSAERPEGSISTLTIQRTEQRDSAMYRCASSSLGPPVEQFFGPGTRLTVL.

This clonotype is medium-sized in the sample. V gene TRBV7-2 combines with J gene TRBJ2-1, with TRBD2 matching 14 bases. Germline CDR1 SGHTA, CDR2 FQGNSA. The CDR3 consists of 15 residues. The V and J ends lost 4 bases and 9 bases, in that order; junction bases with no gene match: 5. The CDR3 coding sequence is TGTGCCAGCAGCTCTAGACTAGCGGGGGGGATTGAGCAGTTCTTC. Its translation: CASSSRLAGGIEQFF.

The table lists this clonotype with many counts. V is TRBV6-5 and J is TRBJ1-2, with a possible D match to TRBD1 (5 bases). Germline lookup yields CDR1 MNHEY and CDR2 SVGAGI. V gave up 0 bases and J gave up 7 bases, with 15 bases separating them. The CDR3 totals 15 residues. CDR3 bases: TGTGCCAGCAGTTACTCTGACAGCCATAGGTTTGGCTACACCTTC. Its protein product is CASSYSDSHRFGYTF.

This clonotype ranks as medium-sized. This chain links TRBV9 with TRBJ2-1; no clear D. Germline CDR1 and CDR2: SGDLS and YYNGEE. The CDR3 loop spans 13 amino acids. V was clipped by 0 bases and J by 3 bases, with 4 bases between them. CDR3 sequence (DNA): TGTGCCAGCAGCGTAGCCAGCTACAATGAGCAGTTCTTC. This sequence encodes CASSVASYNEQFF.

This clonotype is medium-sized (0.01 to 0.1%) in the sample. The V call is TRBV5-5, the J call TRBJ2-7; possible D gene TRBD2, 6 bases. The V gene's germline CDR1 is SGHKS and CDR2 YYEKEE (reference sequence). V was clipped by 5 bases and J by 0 bases, with 15 bases between them. The CDR3 runs to 15 residues. CDR3 protein: CASRIGAGSSYEQYF. The DNA of the CDR3 is TGTGCCAGCAGGATTGGGGCGGGGAGCTCCTACGAGCAGTACTTC.

By its share, this clonotype is medium-sized. The rearrangement links TRBV29-1 to TRBJ2-3; D unclear. V lost 2 bases, J lost 6 bases, and 12 bases lay in between. In germline, CDR1 is SQVTM, CDR2 ANQGSEA. The CDR3 length is 13 residues. CDR3 sequence reads: CSVEPPRRDTQYF. CDR3 DNA: TGCAGCGTTGAACCACCCCGGCGGGATACGCAGTATTTT.

The chain joins TRBV30 to TRBJ2-3, with D unresolved. In germline, CDR1 is GTSNPN, CDR2 SVGIG (reference sequence). The CDR3 has 12 residues. Deletions cut 0 bases from V and 5 bases from J, with 6 bases between. The CDR3 is CAWSVRGDTQYF. In nucleotides, the CDR3 is TGTGCCTGGAGTGTACGTGGAGATACGCAGTATTTT.

This clonotype is judged medium-sized. The rearrangement links TRBV6-2 or TRBV6-3 to TRBJ2-5, with D perhaps TRBD1 (5 bases). Germline-derived CDR1 and CDR2 are MNHEY and SVGEGT. This CDR3 is built from 14 residues. V gave up 0 bases and J gave up 1 base, with 6 bases separating them. CDR3 in amino acids: CASSYSGRQETQYF. In DNA form, the CDR3 reads TGTGCCAGCAGTTACTCGGGGCGCCAAGAGACCCAGTACTTC.

By frequency in the sample, this clonotype is medium-sized (0.01 to 0.1%). The gene calls are TRBV5-1 and TRBJ2-7; the D gene is possibly TRBD1 (5 bases). The CDR3 loop spans 13 amino acids. Trimming removed 0 bases at V and 4 bases at J, with 8 bases between. CDR1 is SGHRS, CDR2 YFSETQ, per germline. CDR3 coding DNA: TGCGCCAGCAGCTTGGGACAGATTTACGAGCAGTACTTC. Residues: CASSLGQIYEQYF.

A few counts support this clonotype. The V and J genes are TRBV18 and TRBJ2-2; weak D call: TRBD1 (5 bases). Trimming pared 1 base from V and 0 bases from J, leaving 6 bases between. This CDR3 spans 15 amino acids. From germline, CDR1 is KGHSH and CDR2 LQKENI. CDR3 region: CASSPQTANTGELFF. The CDR3 DNA reads as TGTGCCAGCTCACCACAGACAGCGAACACCGGGGAGCTGTTTTTT.

This clonotype is classed as medium-sized. The chain employs TRBV9 and TRBJ1-2; 7 bases align to TRBD1. Per the germline V gene, CDR1 is SGDLS and CDR2 is YYNGEE. This CDR3 comprises 15 residues. Germline trimming cut 4 bases from V and 4 bases from J; bases unmatched to any gene: 10. The CDR3 bases are TGTGCCAGCAGCTTGAGATCGGGACAGACCTATGGCTACACCTTC. It encodes CASSLRSGQTYGYTF.

In this sample, this clonotype is medium-sized. This chain links TRBV24-1 with TRBJ2-3; D possibly matches TRBD1 or TRBD2 (5 bases each). In germline, CDR1 is KGHDR, CDR2 SFDVKD. The germline V and J ends were trimmed by 11 bases and 2 bases, with 13 bases remaining between them. This CDR3 contains 13 residues. Here the CDR3 DNA reads TGTGCCAGCCGGGACCCACTCACAGATACGCAGTATTTT. Protein: CASRDPLTDTQYF.

This clonotype rates as medium-sized. As DNA, the CDR3 is TGTGCCAGCAGCCCTAGGACAGGGTGGCCCTCCGAGCATGATGTGAACACTGAAGCTTTCTTT. Translation gives CASSPRTGWPSEHDVNTEAFF. The V gene is TRBV11-2, the J gene TRBJ1-1, with 8 bases identical to TRBD1. The germline V gene has CDR1 SGHAT and CDR2 FQNNGV. The CDR3 spans 21 residues. Unmatched junction bases numbered 23, after V lost 5 bases and J lost 0 bases.

About this clonotype itself: A much larger clone sits a single nucleotide away, making a read error possible. J is TRBJ2-5 and V is TRBV6-2 or TRBV6-3; the D is unclear. CDR1 is MNHEY and CDR2 is SVGEGT in the germline V gene. The CDR3 length is 11 residues. This CDR3 reads CASSGKETHYF. The CDR3 DNA is TGTGCCAGCAGTGGGAAGGAAACCCATTACTTC.

In its sample, this clonotype was seen a few times. V is TRBV11-1 and J is TRBJ2-7, with TRBD1 matching over 9 bases. V lost 6 bases and J lost 2; bases outside the gene matches: 11. The CDR3 runs to 16 residues. The germline V gene encodes CDR1 SGHAT and CDR2 FQDESV (reference sequence). CDR3 sequence (DNA): TGTGCCAGCAGGAGAAAGACAGGGGGGAACCCCTACGAGCAGTACGTC. Translation: CASRRKTGGNPYEQYV.